Each of the 9 T cell receptor beta chains below was sequenced from the same sample in a study of blood T cell repertoires in COVID-19. Sequencing used immunoSEQ multiplex PCR; TCRdb keeps in-frame clones, though not all of them. The data contain 70,000 to 80,000 clones, roughly nine tenths of them singletons. The sample consisted of peripheral blood. Receptors were obtained from a woman aged 55-69 years with acute or convalescent COVID-19.

The gene calls are TRBV3-1 (or the pseudogene TRBV3-2) and TRBJ1-2; D may be TRBD1 (5 bases). The CDR3 runs 16 residues. Trimming pared 0 bases from V and 4 bases from J, leaving 15 bases between. Germline V gene sequence: CDR1 LGHDT, CDR2 YNNKEL (reference sequence). CDR3 loop: CASSQDPVTGGYGYTF. In nucleotides, the CDR3 is TGTGCCAGCAGCCAAGATCCCGTAACCGGGGGCTATGGCTACACCTTC.

V usage is TRBV7-6 and J usage is TRBJ1-2; weak D call: TRBD1 (6 bases). Germline CDR1 and CDR2: SGHVS and FNYEAQ. Trimming took 4 bases from V and 8 from J, leaving 20 bases between them. There are 15 residues in the CDR3. The CDR3 sequence: CASSSIALPGEGYTF. The CDR3 DNA reads as TGTGCCAGCAGCTCAATAGCCCTACCAGGGGAAGGCTACACCTTC.

CDR3 sequence (DNA): TGTGCCAGCAGCTTAGACGGGACAGGTAAAGACGAGCAGTACTTC. This encodes CASSLDGTGKDEQYF. The chain carries TRBV13 and TRBJ2-7; the match to TRBD1 covers 8 bases. The CDR3 loop spans 15 amino acids. The ends lost 1 base at V and 5 bases at J; junction bases unmatched: 7. Germline V gene lookup returns CDR1 PRHDT and CDR2 FYEKMQ (reference sequence).

The rearrangement links TRBV24-1 to TRBJ2-5, with TRBD1 matching 8 bases. Germline CDR1 KGHDR, CDR2 SFDVKD. This CDR3 contains 16 residues. Trimming removed 7 bases from V and 1 base from J; junction bases left unmatched: 10. DNA of the CDR3: TGTGCCACCAGCTCCTCAAAAGGGACAGGCCAAGAGACCCAGTACTTC. Amino acid sequence: CATSSSKGTGQETQYF.

The gene calls are TRBV6-5 and TRBJ2-5; 7 nucleotides align to TRBD1. CDR3 length: 14 residues. CDR1 is MNHEY and CDR2 is SVGAGI in the germline V gene. The ends lost 5 bases at V and 2 bases at J; junction bases unmatched: 5. In nucleotides, the CDR3 is TGTGCCAGCAGTACAGGGACAGAACAAGAGACCCAGTACTTC. The encoded protein is CASSTGTEQETQYF.

The chain couples TRBV19 to TRBJ1-3; 7 positions agree with TRBD1. The CDR3 is 17 amino acids. Germline CDR1 reads LNHDA; CDR2 reads SQIVND (reference sequence). Germline trimming cut 4 bases from V and 0 bases from J; bases unmatched to any gene: 9. The chain's CDR3 is CASSKVQGQRSGNTIYF. For the CDR3, the DNA is TGTGCCAGTAGTAAAGTACAGGGACAGCGCTCTGGAAACACCATATATTTT. The full variable domain, completed using reference TRBV19 and TRBJ1-3, is DGGITQSPKYLFRKEGQNVTLSCEQNLNHDAMYWYRQDPGQGLRLIYYSQIVNDFQKGDIAEGYSVSREKKESFPLTVTSAQKNPTAFYLCASSKVQGQRSGNTIYFGEGSWLTVV.

V is TRBV6-1 and J is TRBJ2-7; 9 bases map to TRBD1. CDR1 MNHNS and CDR2 SASEGT come from the germline V gene. V gave up 4 bases and J gave up 6 bases; unmatched junction bases: 16. The CDR3 has 17 residues. The CDR3 DNA follows: TGTGCCAGCAGTGGGCTACAGACAGGGGGGAGGGTATCCGAGCAGTACTTC. This codes for CASSGLQTGGRVSEQYF.

This clone appeared a single time. The V call is TRBV24-1, the J call TRBJ2-3; 10 bases line up with TRBD2. This CDR3 spans 19 amino acids. The junction had 8 bases not matched to a gene; V was cut back by 0 bases and J by 0 bases. CDR1 KGHDR and CDR2 SFDVKD come from the germline V gene. This CDR3 is CATSDLLTSGATSTDTQYF. CDR3 DNA: TGTGCCACCAGTGATTTGCTTACTAGCGGGGCCACTAGCACAGATACGCAGTATTTT.

The chain uses TRBV7-8 and TRBJ1-1; D uncertain. Germline V gene lookup returns CDR1 SGHVS and CDR2 FQNEAQ. Trimming cost V 5 bases and J 1 base, with 11 bases left between them. The length of the CDR3 is 14 residues. The CDR3 spells CASSVLTANTEAFF. DNA for the CDR3: TGTGCCAGCAGCGTGCTTACAGCGAACACTGAAGCTTTCTTT.